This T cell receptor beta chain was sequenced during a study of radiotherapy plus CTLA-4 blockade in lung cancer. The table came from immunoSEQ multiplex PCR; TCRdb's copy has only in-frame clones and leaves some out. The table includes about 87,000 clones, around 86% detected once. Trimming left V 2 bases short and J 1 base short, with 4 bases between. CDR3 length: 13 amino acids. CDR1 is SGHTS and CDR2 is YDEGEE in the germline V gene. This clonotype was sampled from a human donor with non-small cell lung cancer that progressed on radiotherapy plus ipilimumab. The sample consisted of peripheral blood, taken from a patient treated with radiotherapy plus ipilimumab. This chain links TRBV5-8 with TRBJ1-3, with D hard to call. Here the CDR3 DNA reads TGTGCCAGCAGCTTACTTTCTGGAAACACCATATATTTT. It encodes CASSLLSGNTIYF.